This TCR beta chain was obtained from a study of OX40 agonist ivuxolimab in advanced cancers. Turning to the study itself: Ivuxolimab, which is an agonistic anti-OX40 (CD134) antibody, was administered to the patients. Study-level findings and limits: Compared with CD4+, CD8+ T cells on average had more expanded clones. At doses 0.1 to 3.0 mg/kg, CD4+ and CD8+ clones expanded.

The V end was cut by 3 bases, the J end by 6 bases, with 7 bases between. This CDR3 comprises 11 residues. Germline assignment: CDR1 SGDLS and CDR2 YYNGEE. As regards this clone: Its antigen is unknown.

Here immunoSEQ multiplex PCR was the method, and the copy in TCRdb shows in-frame clones only, minus some. The sample shows 76,000 or so clones, approximately 83% of them seen only once. The V call is TRBV9, the J call TRBJ2-7, with D tentatively TRBD1 or TRBD2 (5 bases each). Material: CD4+ or CD8+ T cells sorted from blood, obtained in a trial of the OX40 agonist ivuxolimab. This TCR was recovered from an adult with an advanced solid tumor such as melanoma, head and neck, liver or kidney cancer. Here the CDR3 DNA reads TGTGCCAGCAGCGGGGGGACCGAGCAGTACTTC. It codes for CASSGGTEQYF.